The subject of this entry is one T cell receptor (beta chain). Vbeta (60) and Jbeta (13) primers were used in the PCR. Repertoires were generated with immunoSEQ multiplex PCR, while TCRdb's copy carries only in-frame clones and drops some. The sample lists some 140,000 clones; approximately 80% were seen once. The data were obtained in a study of cytomegalovirus exposure and HLA in healthy donors. The CDR3 sequence is 14 residues long. Looked up from germline, CDR1 is SEHNR and CDR2 is FQNEAQ (reference sequence). The V gene lost 4 bases and the J gene lost 4 bases, with 12 bases spanning the gap. The sequence derives from a man aged 35 to 55 in good health and CMV-seronegative. Specimen: PBMCs. The chain uses TRBV7-9 and TRBJ2-3, with D possibly TRBD1 on 7 matching bases. The CDR3 sequence is CASSSQGGSDTQYF. As DNA, the CDR3 is TGTGCCAGCAGCTCGCAGGGGGGATCAGATACGCAGTATTTT.